A single sample gave rise to the 29 T cell receptor beta chains below, sequenced in a study of T cells in Graves' hyperthyroidism and ophthalmopathy. TCR beta CDR3 sequences were amplified from RNA transcripts. The HTBI set primed first-round TCR CDR3 RT-PCR. TCRdb reanalysed the multiplex PCR reads using MiXCR and keeps one entry per CDR3 protein. The sample has roughly 280,000 distinct CDR3 sequences, over 20% seen once. Sequencing input: blood. These receptors were obtained from a young man with Graves' ophthalmopathy.

The CDR3 here is CASSPDRGHTEAFF. CDR3 in DNA: TGTGCCAGCTCACCCGACAGGGGGCACACTGAAGCTTTCTTT. V and J are TRBV18 and TRBJ1-1, with 10 positions matching TRBD1. With 3 bases clipped from V and 3 bases from J, the junction kept 1 base outside the gene matches. The CDR3 spans 14 residues. Germline V lookup: CDR1 KGHSH, CDR2 LQKENI.

This chain connects TRBV25-1 to TRBJ1-5, with D possibly TRBD1 on 5 matching bases. Germline assignment: CDR1 MGHDK and CDR2 SYGVNS. CDR3 length: 14 amino acids. Trimming removed 1 base at V and 7 bases at J, with 11 bases between. CDR3 residues: CASSEWGSGQPQHF. The CDR3 bases are TGTGCCAGCAGTGAATGGGGGTCAGGCCAGCCCCAGCATTTT.

J is TRBJ1-2 and V is TRBV29-1; TRBD1 aligns across 7 bases. Germline values: CDR1 SQVTM, CDR2 ANQGSEA. The CDR3 sequence is 14 residues long. J lost 0 bases, V lost 6 bases, and 7 bases had no gene match. For the CDR3, the DNA is TGCAGCGTCTCCCGGGACAGAACTAACTATGGCTACACCTTC. It yields the protein CSVSRDRTNYGYTF.

The V and J genes are TRBV18 and TRBJ1-5; tentatively, D is TRBD1 (5 bases). The CDR3 covers 13 residues. Germline-derived CDR1 and CDR2 are KGHSH and LQKENI. The germline V and J ends were trimmed by 5 bases and 5 bases, with 10 bases remaining between them. This chain's CDR3 is CASSDSRDQPQHF. The CDR3 coding sequence is TGTGCCAGCTCAGATAGCAGGGATCAGCCCCAGCATTTT.

This rearrangement joins TRBV4-1 to TRBJ1-6; possible D gene TRBD1, 5 bases. Trimming stripped 0 bases from V and 3 bases from J, with 15 bases between. This CDR3 is 18 amino acids long. Germline-derived CDR1 and CDR2 are MGHRA and YSYEKL. CDR3 DNA sequence: TGCGCCAGCAGCCAAGACGGGGACCGGGACCACTATAATTCACCCCTCCACTTT. Protein: CASSQDGDRDHYNSPLHF.

The rearrangement joins TRBV18 to TRBJ2-7; 7 nucleotides agree with TRBD2. V shed 5 bases and J 1 base; nucleotides not matched to a gene: 8. The germline gives CDR1 KGHSH, CDR2 LQKENI. The CDR3 runs 15 residues. CDR3 amino acids: CASSERAGGSYEQYF. DNA for the CDR3: TGTGCCAGCTCAGAGCGCGCCGGGGGGTCCTACGAGCAGTACTTC. The whole variable domain, filled in from reference TRBV18 and TRBJ2-7, reads NAGVMQNPRHLVRRRGQEARLRCSPMKGHSHVYWYRQLPEEGLKFMVYLQKENIIDESGMPKERFSAEFPKEGPSILRIQQVVRGDSAAYFCASSERAGGSYEQYFGPGTRLTVT.

This clonotype was observed many times. V is TRBV3-1 and J is TRBJ1-2, with D possibly matching TRBD1 (5 bases). In germline, CDR1 is LGHDT, CDR2 YNNKEL (reference sequence). The CDR3 loop spans 14 amino acids. Between the trimmed V and J ends, which lost 0 bases and 6 bases, there was a span of 11 bases. This CDR3 reads CASSQDRRGDGYTF. CDR3 DNA: TGTGCCAGCAGCCAAGATAGGAGGGGCGATGGCTACACCTTC.

This clonotype was counted between two and nine times. This chain joins TRBV6-2 or TRBV6-3 and TRBJ2-2; 10 bases map to TRBD2. Germline V gene data show CDR1 as MNHEY and CDR2 as SVGEGT. This CDR3 has 16 amino acids. Trimming removed 6 bases from V and 2 bases from J; junction bases left unmatched: 6. The CDR3: CASRNGLADNTGELFF. The CDR3 bases are TGTGCCAGCAGAAACGGACTAGCGGATAACACCGGGGAGCTGTTTTTT.

This clonotype appeared a few times. The V and J genes are TRBV15 and TRBJ2-1; 12 nucleotides line up with TRBD2. This CDR3 is 16 amino acids long. Germline V gene lookup returns CDR1 LNHNV and CDR2 YYDKDF (reference sequence). The J segment lost 4 bases and the V segment lost 5 bases, leaving 6 bases of the junction unmatched. The CDR3 bases are TGTGCCACCAGCTGGGGGGGGACTAGCGGGTACAATGAGCAGTTCTTC. Its translation is CATSWGGTSGYNEQFF. Full variable domain (missing parts from reference TRBV15 and TRBJ2-1): DAMVIQNPRYQVTQFGKPVTLSCSQTLNHNVMYWYQQKSSQAPKLLFHYYDKDFNNEADTPDNFQSRRPNTSFCFLDIRSPGLGDTAMYLCATSWGGTSGYNEQFFGPGTRLTVL.

The chain employs TRBV9 and TRBJ2-5; D remains unclear. The germline gives CDR1 SGDLS, CDR2 YYNGEE. The CDR3 is made up of 15 amino acids. The V gene lost 0 bases and the J gene lost 2 bases, with 11 bases spanning the gap. CDR3 sequence: CASSVAGSPQETQYF. DNA for the CDR3: TGTGCCAGCAGCGTAGCGGGTTCCCCTCAAGAGACCCAGTACTTC.

This clonotype was seen a few times. The rearrangement links TRBV27 to TRBJ2-5; D possibly matches TRBD1 or TRBD2 (7 bases each). Germline CDR1 and CDR2: MNHEY and SMNVEV (reference sequence). CDR3 length: 16 amino acids. V was trimmed by 0 bases and J by 1 base, leaving 12 bases between them. CDR3 protein: CASSLSGRGPQETQYF. CDR3 coding DNA: TGTGCCAGCAGTTTATCGGGGAGGGGGCCCCAAGAGACCCAGTACTTC.

This clonotype was seen repeatedly, ten times or more. The chain uses TRBV11-2 and TRBJ2-1, with TRBD2 matching 8 bases. The length of the CDR3 is 15 residues. Germline V CDR1 and CDR2: SGHAT, FQNNGV. V was pared by 5 bases and J by 6 bases, with 9 bases of the junction left unmatched. The CDR3 region is CASSPTGLVSNEQFF. CDR3 nucleotides: TGTGCCAGCAGCCCGACGGGACTAGTTTCCAATGAGCAGTTCTTC.

This clonotype occurred many times. The chain joins TRBV11-2 to TRBJ2-7; D is unclear. The CDR3 covers 15 residues. CDR1 SGHAT and CDR2 FQNNGV come from the germline V gene. Trimming removed 3 bases at V and 5 bases at J, with 17 bases between. CDR3 region: CASSLVWPAAHEQYF. DNA for the CDR3: TGTGCCAGCAGCTTGGTCTGGCCGGCGGCCCACGAGCAGTACTTC.

This clonotype was recorded a few times. The rearrangement uses TRBV5-6 and TRBJ1-5; D gene uncertain. The CDR3 contains 12 residues. Trimming left V 1 base short and J 6 bases short, with 5 bases between. Germline V gives CDR1 SGHDT, CDR2 YYEEEE. CDR3 protein: CASSLIGQPQHF. CDR3 coding DNA: TGTGCCAGCAGCTTGATCGGTCAGCCCCAGCATTTT.

This chain connects TRBV7-9 to TRBJ1-3; 7 bases are shared with TRBD1. The V gene end was trimmed by 5 bases and the J gene end by 4 bases; junction bases not matched to a gene: 14. The CDR3 is 17 residues long. The germline gives CDR1 SEHNR, CDR2 FQNEAQ (reference sequence). The CDR3 region is CASSPSLGGLRGNTIYF. Here the CDR3 DNA reads TGTGCCAGCAGCCCCTCACTAGGGGGCCTCCGGGGAAACACCATATATTTT.

Here the CDR3 reads CASGLVGLVGGYEQFF. The CDR3 DNA follows: TGTGCTAGTGGTTTGGTCGGACTAGTGGGAGGGTATGAGCAGTTCTTC. The chain employs TRBV12-5 and TRBJ2-1; TRBD2 agrees at 7 bases. The junction had 10 bases not matched to a gene; V was cut back by 0 bases and J by 8 bases. This CDR3 contains 16 residues. The germline V gene has CDR1 LGHNT and CDR2 FRNRAP.

This clonotype was picked up a small number of times. This chain links TRBV28 with TRBJ1-1; D ambiguous. The germline V gene has CDR1 MDHEN and CDR2 SYDVKM. Between the trimmed V and J ends, which lost 4 bases and 0 bases, there was a span of 12 bases. This CDR3 region has 15 residues. CDR3: CASSSPGDMNTEAFF. CDR3 sequence (DNA): TGTGCCAGCAGTTCCCCGGGCGACATGAACACTGAAGCTTTCTTT.

This clonotype was seen more than once but under ten times. This chain links TRBV2 with TRBJ1-5; 8 bases match TRBD1. Trimming cost V 0 bases and J 0 bases; bases outside gene matches: 4. This CDR3 is built from 17 residues. Looked up from germline, CDR1 is SNHLY and CDR2 is FYNNEI. CDR3 protein: CASSEARTGNSNQPQHF. CDR3 DNA sequence: TGTGCCAGCAGTGAAGCGCGGACAGGGAATAGCAATCAGCCCCAGCATTTT.

This clonotype was observed a handful of times. The chain uses TRBV7-3 and TRBJ2-2; 9 bases align to TRBD1. The V gene's germline CDR1 is SGHTA and CDR2 FQGTGA. The V gene end was trimmed by 5 bases and the J gene end by 2 bases; junction bases not matched to a gene: 3. This CDR3 has 15 amino acids. CDR3 in amino acids: CASSQDRGNTGELFF. CDR3 DNA sequence: TGTGCCAGCAGCCAGGACAGGGGTAACACCGGGGAGCTGTTTTTT.

The chain uses TRBV6-1 and TRBJ2-1, with 13 bases fitting TRBD2. The CDR3 spans 14 residues. Trimming cost V 6 bases and J 6 bases; bases outside gene matches: 2. In germline, CDR1 is MNHNS, CDR2 SASEGT. The CDR3 nucleotides are TGTGCCAGCAGGGGACTAGCGGGGTGCAATGAGCAGTTCTTC. It translates to CASRGLAGCNEQFF.

This clonotype was seen at least ten times. The chain has TRBV12-3 or TRBV12-4 and TRBJ1-2; D not certain. The CDR3 sequence is 13 residues long. The V end lost 1 base, the J end lost 11 bases, and 14 bases lay between the germline ends. The CDR3 DNA reads as TGTGCCAGCAGTTTAGGGCTGACCGCTTCGTACACCTTC. Translating it yields CASSLGLTASYTF.

The rearrangement uses TRBV28 and TRBJ2-1; D ambiguous. V was shortened by 4 bases and J by 0 bases, with 7 bases between the two germline ends. The CDR3 loop spans 14 amino acids. Germline V CDR1 and CDR2: MDHEN, SYDVKM. DNA of the CDR3: TGTGCCAGCAGTTGGGCAAGCTCCTACAATGAGCAGTTCTTC. Its translation: CASSWASSYNEQFF.

This clonotype was counted many times. The chain links TRBV28 to TRBJ1-5; 8 bases match TRBD1. The germline V gene has CDR1 MDHEN and CDR2 SYDVKM. Trimming removed 5 bases from V and 6 bases from J; junction bases left unmatched: 3. This CDR3 region has 13 residues. In DNA form, the CDR3 reads TGTGCCAGCAGTGTACAGGGGGGTCAGCCCCAGCATTTT. It is translated as CASSVQGGQPQHF.

This clonotype was seen only a few times. This chain uses TRBV7-3 with TRBJ2-1, with 8 bases fitting TRBD2. Germline-derived CDR1 and CDR2 are SGHTA and FQGTGA. The CDR3 sequence is 16 residues long. Trimming cost V 0 bases and J 4 bases; bases outside gene matches: 5. The CDR3 protein is CASSLTSGTGYNEQFF. In nucleotides, the CDR3 is TGTGCCAGCAGCTTAACTAGCGGGACGGGATACAATGAGCAGTTCTTC.

This sequence joins TRBV15 and TRBJ2-7; TRBD1 is a possible D gene (6 bases). The V gene's germline CDR1 is LNHNV and CDR2 YYDKDF (reference sequence). V was cut by 1 base and J by 3 bases, with 10 bases left in between. CDR3 length: 14 amino acids. CDR3 sequence reads: CATSRVKTGYEQYF. The CDR3 region has the DNA TGTGCCACCAGCAGAGTAAAGACAGGCTACGAGCAGTACTTC.

In its sample, this clonotype was seen many times. V is TRBV11-1 and J is TRBJ2-5; D not resolved. This CDR3 is 13 amino acids long. Trimming took off 2 bases at V and 5 bases at J, with 9 bases between the two ends. CDR1 SGHAT and CDR2 FQDESV come from the germline V gene (reference sequence). CDR3 protein: CASSLLFRETQYF. The CDR3 DNA is TGTGCCAGCAGCTTATTGTTTCGGGAGACCCAGTACTTC.

The chain joins TRBV30 to TRBJ2-7, with 10 bases matching TRBD1. CDR3 length: 16 residues. V shed 2 bases and J 4 bases; nucleotides not matched to a gene: 11. The germline V gene encodes CDR1 GTSNPN and CDR2 SVGIG (reference sequence). The CDR3 DNA follows: TGTGCCTGGAGTATTAGTGTCCCGGGACAGGGGTACGAGCAGTACTTC. This gives the protein CAWSISVPGQGYEQYF.

This clonotype was counted at least ten times. This chain uses TRBV27 with TRBJ1-2, with D possibly TRBD1 on 5 matching bases. V was shortened by 0 bases and J by 0 bases, with 14 bases between the two germline ends. The length of the CDR3 is 17 residues. CDR1 and CDR2 from the germline V gene are MNHEY and SMNVEV (reference sequence). CDR3 amino acids: CASSLSGQLISNYGYTF. CDR3 nucleotide sequence: TGTGCCAGCAGTTTATCGGGGCAGCTGATCTCTAACTATGGCTACACCTTC.

This chain joins TRBV7-9 and TRBJ2-5, with 8 nucleotides matching TRBD1. The CDR3 spans 16 residues. V lost 2 bases to trimming and J lost 0 bases; unmatched junction nucleotides: 5. From germline, CDR1 is SEHNR and CDR2 FQNEAQ (reference sequence). CDR3 in amino acids: CASSLSGGSYQETQYF. The CDR3 nucleotides read TGTGCCAGCAGCTTATCAGGGGGCTCGTACCAAGAGACCCAGTACTTC.